The sequence of this T cell receptor (beta chain) was determined in a study of T cell responses to AZD1222 COVID-19 vaccine. Clones were read by immunoSEQ multiplex PCR, and TCRdb kept only the in-frame ones, dropping some. This repertoire shows around 180,000 clones, around 90% found once; its top ten account for 2.6%. Findings and caveats of the study: Most donors were white British and more were female, and clonal diversity was possibly underestimated.

Germline V gene sequence: CDR1 SGHAT, CDR2 FQNNGV. V was pared by 2 bases and J by 2 bases, with 10 bases between. The CDR3 spans 14 residues. To note about this clone: Antigen unknown.

Source: peripheral blood, taken on day 0 of AZD1222 vaccination. V and J are TRBV11-2 and TRBJ2-7; the D gene is possibly TRBD1 (6 bases). This TCR was recovered from an adult in good health. Written as DNA, the CDR3 is TGTGCCAGCAGCTTAACGGCAGGGGCCTACGAGCAGTACTTC. Amino acids: CASSLTAGAYEQYF.